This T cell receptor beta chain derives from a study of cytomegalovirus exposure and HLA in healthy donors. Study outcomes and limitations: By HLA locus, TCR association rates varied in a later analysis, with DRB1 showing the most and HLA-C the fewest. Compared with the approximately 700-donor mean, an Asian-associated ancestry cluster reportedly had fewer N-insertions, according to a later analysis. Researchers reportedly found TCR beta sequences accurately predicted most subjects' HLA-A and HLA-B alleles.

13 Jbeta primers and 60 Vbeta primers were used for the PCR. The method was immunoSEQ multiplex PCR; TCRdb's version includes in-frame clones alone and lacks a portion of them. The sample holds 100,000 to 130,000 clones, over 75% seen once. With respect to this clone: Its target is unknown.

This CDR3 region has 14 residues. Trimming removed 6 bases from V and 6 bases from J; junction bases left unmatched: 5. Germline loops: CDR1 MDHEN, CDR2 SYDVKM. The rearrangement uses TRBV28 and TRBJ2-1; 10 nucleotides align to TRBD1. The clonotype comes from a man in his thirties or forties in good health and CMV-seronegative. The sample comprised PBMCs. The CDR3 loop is CASSRRTGGNEQFF. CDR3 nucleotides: TGTGCCAGCAGCCGCCGGACAGGGGGCAATGAGCAGTTCTTC.